The 19 T cell receptor beta chains in this list originate from one sample, sequenced in a study of OX40 agonist ivuxolimab in advanced cancers. Produced via immunoSEQ multiplex PCR; TCRdb's table is partial and in-frame only. The sample includes almost 90,000 clones, around nine tenths of them seen just once. Specimen: CD4+ or CD8+ T cells sorted from blood, collected in a trial of the OX40 agonist ivuxolimab. These receptors came from an adult with an advanced solid tumor such as melanoma, head and neck, liver or kidney cancer.

The chain links TRBV29-1 to TRBJ1-3; no reliable D call. The CDR3 loop spans 16 amino acids. Trimming removed 5 bases at V and 0 bases at J, with 17 bases between. Germline CDR1 is SQVTM and CDR2 is ANQGSEA. CDR3 nucleotide sequence: TGCAGCGTTTCCACGAGTCGGACCTCCTCTGGAAACACCATATATTTT. Residues: CSVSTSRTSSGNTIYF.

The chain recombines TRBV15 with TRBJ2-2; 7 bases agree with TRBD2. J lost 2 bases, V lost 3 bases, and 12 bases had no gene match. The CDR3 is made up of 18 amino acids. CDR1 is LNHNV, CDR2 YYDKDF, per germline (reference sequence). The CDR3 sequence is CATSRATGTTLNTGELFF. CDR3 coding DNA: TGTGCCACCAGCAGGGCGACCGGGACTACATTAAACACCGGGGAGCTGTTTTTT. Full variable domain (outside the CDR3, taken from reference TRBV15 and TRBJ2-2): DAMVIQNPRYQVTQFGKPVTLSCSQTLNHNVMYWYQQKSSQAPKLLFHYYDKDFNNEADTPDNFQSRRPNTSFCFLDIRSPGLGDTAMYLCATSRATGTTLNTGELFFGEGSRLTVL.

V and J are TRBV11-3 and TRBJ2-1; TRBD2 aligns across 8 bases. J gave up 5 bases and V 5 bases, and 8 bases lay outside the gene matches. CDR1 is SGHNT, CDR2 YENEEA, per germline. The CDR3 has 15 amino acids. CDR3 residues: CASSQTGTRNNEQFF. The CDR3 region has the DNA TGTGCCAGCAGCCAGACCGGGACTAGAAACAATGAGCAGTTCTTC.

The chain joins TRBV18 to TRBJ1-1, with D possibly matching TRBD1 (6 bases). Germline CDR1 KGHSH, CDR2 LQKENI. CDR3 size: 15 residues. Trimming took off 5 bases at V and 1 base at J, with 14 bases between the two ends. The CDR3 sequence is CASSRLDSSNTEAFF. The CDR3 DNA reads TGTGCCAGCTCAAGATTGGACAGCTCGAACACTGAAGCTTTCTTT.

The chain is built from TRBV10-3 and TRBJ2-5; D might be TRBD1 (5 bases). Germline V CDR1 and CDR2: ENHRY, SYGVKD. CDR3 size: 15 residues. The V and J ends lost 2 bases and 3 bases respectively, with 13 bases between them. The CDR3 sequence is CAISERGAAEETQYF. The CDR3 DNA reads as TGTGCCATCAGTGAGAGGGGCGCTGCGGAAGAGACCCAGTACTTC.

The V call is TRBV2, the J call TRBJ2-7; tentative D call: TRBD2 (6 bases). V lost 6 bases to trimming and J lost 4 bases, with 16 bases between them. The CDR3 length is 14 residues. From germline, CDR1 is SNHLY and CDR2 FYNNEI. CDR3 DNA sequence: TGTGCCAGCAGCCCCGGGGGTCATCCATACGAGCAGTACTTC. Translating gives CASSPGGHPYEQYF.

The genes are TRBV19 and TRBJ1-2; weak D call: TRBD1 (6 bases). V was trimmed by 5 bases and J by 4 bases, leaving 11 bases between them. The CDR3 has 13 residues. Germline-derived CDR1 and CDR2 are LNHDA and SQIVND (reference sequence). Written as DNA, the CDR3 is TGTGCCAGTAGTCCTGACAGGTTCTATGGCTACACCTTC. This sequence encodes CASSPDRFYGYTF.

The chain combines TRBV5-1 with TRBJ2-1; 9 bases map to TRBD1. Germline V gene data show CDR1 as SGHRS and CDR2 as YFSETQ. V lost 3 bases and J lost 7; bases outside the gene matches: 8. CDR3 length: 15 residues. The CDR3 protein is CASSSPGQGNNEQFF. CDR3 nucleotides: TGCGCCAGCAGCTCACCGGGACAGGGAAATAATGAGCAGTTCTTC.

In this sample, this clone turned up once. This chain connects TRBV9 to TRBJ2-5, with 10 bases lining up with TRBD2. The ends lost 0 bases at V and 4 bases at J; junction bases unmatched: 9. The CDR3 runs 17 residues. The germline gives CDR1 SGDLS, CDR2 YYNGEE. The CDR3: CASSVGSSGGLRETQYF. DNA for the CDR3: TGTGCCAGCAGCGTAGGATCTAGCGGGGGCCTCCGAGAGACCCAGTACTTC.

As regards this clone: The same CDR3 can be traced to other DNA sequences in this sample. This sequence joins TRBV5-1 and TRBJ2-3; D unclear. The CDR3 runs to 14 residues. Trimming took off 0 bases at V and 0 bases at J, with 5 bases between the two ends. From germline, CDR1 is SGHRS and CDR2 YFSETQ. CDR3 protein: CASSLVPSTDTQYF. The CDR3, as DNA: TGCGCCAGCAGCTTGGTTCCTAGCACAGATACGCAGTATTTT. Variable domain in full (rest from reference TRBV5-1 and TRBJ2-3): KAGVTQTPRYLIKTRGQQVTLSCSPISGHRSVSWYQQTPGQGLQFLFEYFSETQRNKGNFPGRFSGRQFSNSRSEMNVSTLELGDSALYLCASSLVPSTDTQYFGPGTRLTVL.

The V call is TRBV5-1, the J call TRBJ2-1; 7 nucleotides match TRBD2. Germline CDR1 SGHRS, CDR2 YFSETQ. V shed 4 bases and J 0 bases; nucleotides not matched to a gene: 10. The CDR3 has 17 residues. The DNA of the CDR3 is TGCGCCAGCAGCCCCGGTTTAGGGACTATCTCCTACAATGAGCAGTTCTTC. It is translated as CASSPGLGTISYNEQFF.

This chain uses TRBV18 with TRBJ2-1; no clear D gene. CDR3 size: 14 residues. CDR1 is KGHSH and CDR2 is LQKENI in the germline V gene. V lost 0 bases to trimming and J lost 8 bases, with 11 bases between them. CDR3 sequence (DNA): TGTGCCAGCTCACCACCGTCGGGTGGGGATGAGCAGTTCTTC. It specifies CASSPPSGGDEQFF.

A single count supports this clone. The chain recombines TRBV6-5 with TRBJ2-3, with D possibly TRBD1 on 6 matching bases. The CDR3 is made up of 15 amino acids. Trimming removed 6 bases at V and 0 bases at J, with 13 bases between. The germline CDR1 and CDR2 sequences are MNHEY and SVGAGI. The CDR3 sequence is CASRGASLSTDTQYF. The CDR3 DNA reads as TGTGCCAGCAGGGGGGCTAGCCTCAGCACAGATACGCAGTATTTT.

The chain carries TRBV11-2 and TRBJ2-5; 14 bases are a match to TRBD2. CDR1 is SGHAT, CDR2 FQNNGV, per germline. This CDR3 is 15 amino acids long. V gave up 4 bases and J gave up 6 bases; unmatched junction bases: 4. The chain's CDR3 is CASSSTSGGAKTQYF. CDR3 DNA: TGTGCCAGCAGCTCGACTAGCGGGGGGGCCAAGACCCAGTACTTC.

The genes are TRBV7-9 and TRBJ1-3; tentative D call: TRBD1 (5 bases). The CDR3 loop spans 13 amino acids. V lost 5 bases, J lost 9 bases, and 14 bases lay in between. From germline, CDR1 is SEHNR and CDR2 FQNEAQ (reference sequence). The CDR3 nucleotides read TGTGCCAGCAGCCGGGGCCTATCTAGCACCATATATTTT. It codes for CASSRGLSSTIYF.

V gene TRBV18 combines with J gene TRBJ2-5, with no clear D. The CDR3 is 12 residues long. Germline CDR1 reads KGHSH; CDR2 reads LQKENI. Between the trimmed V and J ends, which lost 1 base and 5 bases, there was a span of 5 bases. CDR3 DNA: TGTGCCAGCTCACCACTTGTGGAGACCCAGTACTTC. It encodes CASSPLVETQYF.

This sequence joins TRBV4-1 and TRBJ1-2, with D maybe TRBD1 (5 bases). V was cut by 0 bases and J by 4 bases, with 15 bases left in between. Germline V gives CDR1 MGHRA, CDR2 YSYEKL. The length of the CDR3 is 16 residues. Here the CDR3 DNA reads TGCGCCAGCAGCCAAGATAACGGGGCCCTTCCCTATGGCTACACCTTC. The encoded protein is CASSQDNGALPYGYTF.

V and J are TRBV9 and TRBJ2-7; tentatively, D is TRBD2 (5 bases). This CDR3 spans 14 amino acids. Germline-derived CDR1 and CDR2 are SGDLS and YYNGEE. V was shortened by 7 bases and J by 5 bases, with 19 bases between the two germline ends. For the CDR3, the DNA is TGTGCCAGCTCCAAGAGGCGGGCTCCGGACGAGCAGTACTTC. Protein: CASSKRRAPDEQYF.

The sample holds a few counts of this clone. The chain uses TRBV11-2 and TRBJ1-5; 11 bases align to TRBD1. Germline V gene lookup returns CDR1 SGHAT and CDR2 FQNNGV. J lost 4 bases, V lost 3 bases, and 5 bases had no gene match. There are 16 residues in the CDR3. The chain's CDR3 is CASSLTGTGGNQPQHF. The CDR3 DNA follows: TGTGCCAGCAGCTTGACTGGGACAGGGGGAAATCAGCCCCAGCATTTT.